This passage covers 29 T cell receptor beta chains from one sample sequenced in a study of T cell changes during pregnancy in multiple sclerosis. Using immunoSEQ multiplex PCR, the repertoire was profiled, and TCRdb retains in-frame clones only, with some absent. The data contain some 40,000 clones, roughly 94% of them singletons. The sequenced sample was CD4+ T cells from peripheral blood mononuclear cells, obtained in the third trimester of pregnancy. Receptors were obtained from a female donor with multiple sclerosis, enrolled in a pregnancy study.

The chain joins TRBV7-2 to TRBJ2-1, with 7 bases lining up with TRBD2. The CDR3 runs 16 residues. The J segment lost 3 bases and the V segment lost 1 base, leaving 6 bases of the junction unmatched. Germline V gene sequence: CDR1 SGHTA, CDR2 FQGNSA. The CDR3 region has the DNA TGTGCCAGCAGCTTAGTGTCCGGGACTATCTACAATGAGCAGTTCTTC. Translation: CASSLVSGTIYNEQFF. Full variable domain (remainder filled in from reference TRBV7-2 and TRBJ2-1): GAGVSQSPSNKVTEKGKDVELRCDPISGHTALYWYRQSLGQGLEFLIYFQGNSAPDKSGLPSDRFSAERTGGSVSTLTIQRTQQEDSAVYLCASSLVSGTIYNEQFFGPGTRLTVL.

The rearrangement links TRBV5-5 to TRBJ1-5; unclear D gene. This CDR3 comprises 15 residues. Germline V gene sequence: CDR1 SGHKS, CDR2 YYEKEE (reference sequence). Deletions cut 4 bases from V and 7 bases from J, with 18 bases between. This CDR3 is CASSHEGDGRQPQHF. In DNA, the CDR3 is TGTGCCAGCAGCCATGAGGGTGACGGCCGGCAGCCCCAGCATTTT.

The chain recombines TRBV4-1 with TRBJ2-1; 7 bases map to TRBD2. CDR1 is MGHRA, CDR2 YSYEKL, per germline. The CDR3 is 18 residues long. The V segment lost 0 bases and the J segment 5 bases; nucleotides outside the gene matches: 13. This CDR3 is CASSQERLAAGINNEQFF. The CDR3 bases are TGCGCCAGCAGCCAAGAACGGCTAGCGGCAGGCATAAACAATGAGCAGTTCTTC.

The V call is TRBV14, the J call TRBJ2-1; D perhaps matches TRBD2 (5 bases). The V end lost 1 base, the J end lost 15 bases, and 10 bases lay between the germline ends. The CDR3 consists of 11 residues. The germline CDR1 and CDR2 sequences are SGHDN and FVKESK. CDR3 protein: CASSQGGNLFF. The CDR3 bases are TGTGCCAGCAGCCAAGGAGGGAATCTGTTCTTC.

The chain uses TRBV19 and TRBJ1-1; D is undetermined. There are 14 residues in the CDR3. Germline V gene lookup returns CDR1 LNHDA and CDR2 SQIVND (reference sequence). V gave up 6 bases and J gave up 0 bases, with 11 bases separating them. The CDR3 DNA reads TGTGCCAGTAGCGTACAGATCATGAACACTGAAGCTTTCTTT. This codes for CASSVQIMNTEAFF.

The chain carries TRBV7-3 and TRBJ2-2; a weak D match, TRBD1 (6 bases). This CDR3 has 14 residues. The germline V and J ends were trimmed by 3 bases and 3 bases, with 8 bases remaining between them. Germline CDR1 is SGHTA and CDR2 is FQGTGA. CDR3 amino acids: CASSFHRDTGELFF. DNA of the CDR3: TGTGCCAGCAGCTTCCACAGGGACACCGGGGAGCTGTTTTTT.

The rearrangement links TRBV4-1 to TRBJ2-7; 13 nucleotides line up with TRBD2. CDR1 and CDR2 (germline): MGHRA, YSYEKL. The CDR3 has 20 residues. Trimming removed 0 bases from V and 1 base from J; junction bases left unmatched: 12. CDR3 in amino acids: CASSQDLTSGRALLSYEQYF. For the CDR3, the DNA is TGCGCCAGCAGCCAAGATCTAACTAGCGGGAGGGCCTTACTATCCTACGAGCAGTACTTC.

V and J are TRBV5-4 and TRBJ2-2, with a tentative D call TRBD2 (5 bases). The CDR3 is made up of 16 amino acids. Germline lookup yields CDR1 SGHNT and CDR2 YYREEE (reference sequence). Trimming shortened V by 4 bases and J by 1 base, and 14 bases separated the two germline ends. The CDR3 loop reads CASSLPGGGNTGELFF. The CDR3 bases are TGTGCCAGCAGCCTCCCGGGCGGAGGGAACACCGGGGAGCTGTTTTTT.

This rearrangement joins TRBV7-2 to TRBJ2-2; 7 bases agree with TRBD1. After removal of 5 bases from V and 6 bases from J, the junction contained 6 bases not matched to a gene. The CDR3 loop spans 14 amino acids. Germline CDR1 reads SGHTA; CDR2 reads FQGNSA. The CDR3 protein is CASSVDRSPGELFF. The CDR3, as DNA: TGTGCCAGCAGCGTGGACAGGTCTCCCGGGGAGCTGTTTTTT.

The chain recombines TRBV27 with TRBJ1-4, with D uncertain. V was clipped by 1 base and J by 3 bases, with 3 bases between them. Looked up from germline, CDR1 is MNHEY and CDR2 is SMNVEV (reference sequence). The CDR3 is 13 residues long. CDR3 nucleotides: TGTGCCAGCAGTTTATGGCCTAATGAAAAACTGTTTTTT. This encodes CASSLWPNEKLFF.

The rearrangement links TRBV2 to TRBJ1-5; a possible D gene is TRBD1 (6 bases). Germline CDR1 reads SNHLY; CDR2 reads FYNNEI. This CDR3 region has 16 residues. V lost 5 bases to trimming and J lost 4 bases, with 18 bases between them. DNA for the CDR3: TGTGCCAGCAGTCCGGGGGGCCAACCGAGGAATCAGCCCCAGCATTTT. This translates into CASSPGGQPRNQPQHF. Looking up the rest from reference TRBV2 and TRBJ1-5 gives the full variable domain: EPEVTQTPSHQVTQMGQEVILRCVPISNHLYFYWYRQILGQKVEFLVSFYNNEISEKSEIFDDQFSVERPDGSNFTLKIRSTKLEDSAMYFCASSPGGQPRNQPQHFGDGTRLSIL.

This clone turned up a few times. The gene calls are TRBV12-5 and TRBJ2-1; D might be TRBD2 (6 bases). CDR1 and CDR2 (germline): LGHNT, FRNRAP. Trimming stripped 11 bases from V and 1 base from J, with 21 bases between. This CDR3 contains 16 residues. Written as DNA, the CDR3 is TGTGCTTCATCTCAGAGAACGGGACTTTCCTACAATGAGCAGTTCTTC. This codes for CASSQRTGLSYNEQFF. Based on the CDR3 plus reference TRBV12-5 and TRBJ2-1, the full variable domain is DARVTQTPRHKVTEMGQEVTMRCQPILGHNTVFWYRQTMMQGLELLAYFRNRAPLDDSGMPKDRFSAEMPDATLATLKIQPSEPRDSAVYFCASSQRTGLSYNEQFFGPGTRLTVL.

J is TRBJ1-2 and V is TRBV4-2; tentative D call: TRBD1 (6 bases). This CDR3 is built from 15 residues. Trimming shortened V by 2 bases and J by 7 bases, and 17 bases separated the two germline ends. In germline, CDR1 is LGHNA, CDR2 YNFKEQ. CDR3 loop: CASSQLIRGATGYTF. The CDR3 DNA is TGTGCCAGCAGCCAATTGATCAGGGGTGCAACTGGCTACACCTTC.

The V and J genes are TRBV28 and TRBJ2-7, with D uncertain. The germline CDR1 and CDR2 sequences are MDHEN and SYDVKM. Deletions cut 2 bases from V and 2 bases from J, with 10 bases between. The CDR3 covers 14 residues. The CDR3 sequence: CASSLGLIPYEQYF. CDR3 bases: TGTGCCAGCAGTTTAGGCCTGATTCCCTACGAGCAGTACTTC.

The chain couples TRBV14 to TRBJ2-1, with a tentative D call TRBD2 (5 bases). Trimming left V 1 base short and J 0 bases short, with 10 bases between. The CDR3 is 16 amino acids. Germline CDR1 reads SGHDN; CDR2 reads FVKESK. CDR3 amino acids: CASSQVGGFSYNEQFF. The CDR3 DNA reads as TGTGCCAGCAGCCAAGTTGGAGGATTCTCCTACAATGAGCAGTTCTTC.

The V gene is TRBV25-1, the J gene TRBJ1-4; TRBD1 agrees at 7 bases. Germline V gene data show CDR1 as MGHDK and CDR2 as SYGVNS. V lost 6 bases, J lost 5 bases, and 6 bases stayed unmatched. The CDR3 runs to 14 residues. The CDR3 DNA follows: TGTGCCAGCAGGCGACAGGGAACAAATGAAAAACTGTTTTTT. Translated: CASRRQGTNEKLFF.

The chain combines TRBV19 with TRBJ2-3; D might be TRBD2 (6 bases). There are 15 residues in the CDR3. From germline, CDR1 is LNHDA and CDR2 SQIVND (reference sequence). V was trimmed by 1 base and J by 2 bases, leaving 10 bases between them. Here the CDR3 reads CASSIGSGYTDTQYF. The DNA of the CDR3 is TGTGCCAGTAGTATAGGTAGCGGATACACAGATACGCAGTATTTT.

V and J are TRBV5-1 and TRBJ2-1; 10 nucleotides agree with TRBD2. Trimming removed 7 bases from V and 6 bases from J; junction bases left unmatched: 7. Germline CDR1 SGHRS, CDR2 YFSETQ. This CDR3 spans 14 amino acids. CDR3 coding DNA: TGCGCCAGCTCTTTAGGGACTAGCGCCAATGAGCAGTTCTTC. Protein product: CASSLGTSANEQFF.

The chain employs TRBV19 and TRBJ1-4; D not resolved. The CDR3 consists of 19 residues. The ends were cut back, 3 bases at V and 0 bases at J, with 20 bases in the middle. Per the germline V gene, CDR1 is LNHDA and CDR2 is SQIVND (reference sequence). The CDR3 protein is CASSITPTGLIATNEKLFF. The CDR3 DNA reads as TGTGCCAGTAGTATCACCCCGACGGGATTAATTGCAACTAATGAAAAACTGTTTTTT. The full variable domain, its missing parts supplied by reference TRBV19 and TRBJ1-4, is DGGITQSPKYLFRKEGQNVTLSCEQNLNHDAMYWYRQDPGQGLRLIYYSQIVNDFQKGDIAEGYSVSREKKESFPLTVTSAQKNPTAFYLCASSITPTGLIATNEKLFFGSGTQLSVL.

The chain is built from TRBV4-3 and TRBJ2-7; 7 bases fit TRBD2. The germline V gene has CDR1 LGHNA and CDR2 YSLEER. J lost 12 bases, V lost 0 bases, and 14 bases had no gene match. CDR3 length equals 15 residues. The CDR3 DNA sequence: TGCGCCAGCAGCCAAGATCAGACCACGGGAGGCCGACTGTACTTC. Encoded protein: CASSQDQTTGGRLYF.

Written as DNA, the CDR3 is TGTGCCAGCAGTCGTCAGGAGGGGTACTACGAGCAGTACTTC. Its protein is CASSRQEGYYEQYF. The chain joins TRBV12-1 to TRBJ2-7; TRBD2, the D gene given by the table, was not confirmed from the DNA. TRBV12-1 is a pseudogene segment. This CDR3 spans 14 amino acids.

For the CDR3, the DNA is TGTGCCAGCAGTTTCGGCGGGTGGGAGCCCCAGCATTTT. This codes for CASSFGGWEPQHF. The chain links TRBV28 to TRBJ1-5; D not resolved. Looked up from germline, CDR1 is MDHEN and CDR2 is SYDVKM. V shed 3 bases and J shed 8 bases, with 11 bases lying between them. The CDR3 is 13 residues long.

This clone was observed a single time. This rearrangement joins TRBV23-1 to TRBJ2-1, with 9 bases aligning to TRBD2. TRBV23-1 falls under the ORF class, with uncertain function. The CDR3 sequence is 14 residues long. J gave up 6 bases and V 7 bases, and 7 bases lay outside the gene matches. The CDR3 here is CASNDSGSPNEQFF. In nucleotides, the CDR3 is TGCGCCAGCAACGATAGCGGGAGCCCCAATGAGCAGTTCTTC.

The V call is TRBV21-1, the J call TRBJ1-3; TRBD1 is taken as the D call from the table, unchecked against the DNA. TRBV21-1 is classified as a pseudogene. This CDR3 contains 15 residues. CDR3 loop: CASSKARRPPNTIYF. In DNA, the CDR3 is TGTGCCAGCAGCAAAGCGCGCAGGCCCCCAAACACCATATATTTT.

V gene TRBV29-1 combines with J gene TRBJ2-5; no definite D call. Trimming cost V 6 bases and J 1 base, with 12 bases left between them. Germline V gene sequence: CDR1 SQVTM, CDR2 ANQGSEA. This CDR3 is 13 amino acids long. CDR3 coding DNA: TGCAGCGTCGCGTTTGTAGCCCAAGAGACCCAGTACTTC. It encodes CSVAFVAQETQYF.

The V call is TRBV28, the J call TRBJ1-2; 8 bases are a match to TRBD1. The ends lost 7 bases at V and 9 bases at J; junction bases unmatched: 7. Germline assignment: CDR1 MDHEN and CDR2 SYDVKM. The CDR3 sequence is 12 residues long. CDR3 DNA: TGTGCCAGCACCGGACAGGGCGATCGCTACACCTTC. As protein: CASTGQGDRYTF.

This clone was seen only once. CDR3 DNA: TGCGCTTACACAGAGATGAACACTGAAGCTTTCTTT. This gives the protein CAYTEMNTEAFF. The rearrangement links TRBV10-1 to TRBJ1-1, with D unresolved. There are 12 residues in the CDR3. CDR1 is WNHNN, CDR2 SYGVQD, per germline (reference sequence).

The chain links TRBV5-1 to TRBJ2-1, with D uncertain. Germline-derived CDR1 and CDR2 are SGHRS and YFSETQ. V was trimmed by 1 base and J by 4 bases, leaving 6 bases between them. The CDR3 runs 13 residues. The CDR3, as DNA: TGCGCCAGCAGCTTGTACCAGTACAATGAGCAGTTCTTC. This gives the protein CASSLYQYNEQFF. The complete variable domain, with remaining parts taken from reference TRBV5-1 and TRBJ2-1, reads KAGVTQTPRYLIKTRGQQVTLSCSPISGHRSVSWYQQTPGQGLQFLFEYFSETQRNKGNFPGRFSGRQFSNSRSEMNVSTLELGDSALYLCASSLYQYNEQFFGPGTRLTVL.

The chain is built from TRBV5-4 and TRBJ2-1; D gene ambiguous. CDR1 SGHNT and CDR2 YYREEE come from the germline V gene (reference sequence). The V end lost 4 bases, the J end lost 4 bases, and 9 bases lay between the germline ends. The CDR3 is made up of 13 amino acids. CDR3 protein: CASSKTGYNEQFF. The CDR3 nucleotides read TGTGCCAGCAGCAAGACTGGATACAATGAGCAGTTCTTC. The full variable domain, in which reference TRBV5-4 and TRBJ2-1 provide the parts outside the CDR3, is ETGVTQSPTHLIKTRGQQVTLRCSSQSGHNTVSWYQQALGQGPQFIFQYYREEENGRGNFPPRFSGLQFPNYSSELNVNALELDDSALYLCASSKTGYNEQFFGPGTRLTVL.